This T cell receptor beta chain was profiled in a study of T cell repertoires in ileal Crohn's disease. Here immunoSEQ multiplex PCR was the method, and the copy in TCRdb shows in-frame clones only, minus some. The sample has about 3,500 clones; over 70% are singletons. Documented time point: neoterminal ileum biopsy at postoperative endoscopy, about 6 months after surgery. CDR1 SGHRS and CDR2 YFSETQ come from the germline V gene. J gave up 10 bases and V 4 bases, and 11 bases lay outside the gene matches. The CDR3 runs to 17 residues. The gene calls are TRBV5-1 and TRBJ2-1, with 16 bases lining up with TRBD2. The TCR sequence derives from an adult with Crohn's disease. Sequenced material: ileal tissue. CDR3 nucleotide sequence: TGCGCCAGCAGCCCCGGGACTAGCGGGGGGGCGGGGTCCGAGCAGTTCTTC. Translation gives CASSPGTSGGAGSEQFF. Combining the CDR3 with reference TRBV5-1 and TRBJ2-1 gives the whole variable domain KAGVTQTPRYLIKTRGQQVTLSCSPISGHRSVSWYQQTPGQGLQFLFEYFSETQRNKGNFPGRFSGRQFSNSRSEMNVSTLELGDSALYLCASSPGTSGGAGSEQFFGPGTRLTVL.